The 15 T cell receptor beta chains below were found in one sample sequenced in a study of T cell repertoires in cytomegalovirus infection. Which antigens these TCRs recognize remains unknown. TCRdb reprocessed the reads via MiXCR and lists one record per CDR3 protein. Among about 270,000 distinct CDR3 sequences listed, less than 25% were seen once. The sample consisted of cultured PBMCs, taken from culture after CMV antigen stimulation. The receptor set was obtained from a human donor in good health (CMV status not recorded). Some clones in this sample may be carry-over from other donors' samples.

This clonotype has just a few counts. The chain has TRBV6-2 or TRBV6-3 and TRBJ1-1; no firm D call. Trimming shortened V by 8 bases and J by 4 bases, and 14 bases separated the two germline ends. The CDR3 length is 13 residues. In germline, CDR1 is MNHEY, CDR2 SVGEGT. CDR3 residues: CASSGQTGTEAFF. In DNA, the CDR3 is TGTGCCAGCTCAGGTCAGACGGGCACTGAAGCTTTCTTT.

The chain uses TRBV12-3 or TRBV12-4 and TRBJ2-1; D not resolved. The CDR3 is 14 residues long. V dropped 1 base and J dropped 7 bases, with 11 bases sitting between them. In nucleotides, the CDR3 is TGTGCCAGCAGTTTAGGGACCACCAAAAATGAGCAGTTCTTC. This gives the protein CASSLGTTKNEQFF.

This clonotype was counted ten times or more. The chain links TRBV7-8 to TRBJ1-3, with D possibly being TRBD1 (6 bases). Germline values: CDR1 SGHVS, CDR2 FQNEAQ. The V and J ends lost 5 bases and 0 bases respectively, with 11 bases between them. The CDR3 sequence is 15 residues long. This CDR3 is CASSLTGSSGNTIYF. DNA for the CDR3: TGTGCCAGCAGCCTGACAGGAAGCTCTGGAAACACCATATATTTT. The full variable domain, in which reference TRBV7-8 and TRBJ1-3 provide the parts outside the CDR3, is GAGVSQSPRYKVAKRGQDVALRCDPISGHVSLFWYQQALGQGPEFLTYFQNEAQLDKSGLPSDRFFAERPEGSVSTLKIQRTQQEDSAVYLCASSLTGSSGNTIYFGEGSWLTVV.

This clonotype was picked up many times. This sequence joins TRBV7-2 and TRBJ2-1, with unresolved D. Trimming took 5 bases from V and 12 from J, leaving 17 bases between them. The CDR3 totals 13 residues. CDR1 SGHTA and CDR2 FQGNSA come from the germline V gene. Written as DNA, the CDR3 is TGTGCCAGCAGCCCCGGGTGGGCTTTCGGGCAGTTCTTC. Protein sequence: CASSPGWAFGQFF.

This clonotype was seen more than once but under ten times. The genes are TRBV12-3 or TRBV12-4 and TRBJ1-2; D is possibly TRBD1 (5 bases). V was trimmed by 5 bases and J by 4 bases, leaving 11 bases between them. The CDR3 length is 13 residues. As DNA, the CDR3 is TGTGCCAGCAGTCTCAGGGCTATCTATGGCTACACCTTC. Its protein is CASSLRAIYGYTF.

The V call is TRBV27, the J call TRBJ1-4, with 9 bases lining up with TRBD1. CDR3 length: 17 residues. Germline CDR1 and CDR2: MNHEY and SMNVEV (reference sequence). The V gene end was trimmed by 5 bases and the J gene end by 8 bases; junction bases not matched to a gene: 15. Here the CDR3 DNA reads TGTGCCAGCAGTAAATTCCCACCGGGACAGGGATACGAAAAACTGTTTTTT. Encoded protein: CASSKFPPGQGYEKLFF.

This clonotype was counted at least ten times. The chain joins TRBV20-1 to TRBJ1-1; D is perhaps TRBD1 (6 bases). Trimming shortened V by 2 bases and J by 1 base, and 11 bases separated the two germline ends. The CDR3 totals 14 residues. The germline CDR1 and CDR2 sequences are DFQATT and SNEGSKA (reference sequence). The DNA of the CDR3 is TGCAGTGCTAGAATGGGGGCTGGGAACACTGAAGCTTTCTTT. This codes for CSARMGAGNTEAFF.

There are many counts of this clonotype. This rearrangement joins TRBV7-2 to TRBJ1-5; 7 bases match TRBD1. Germline V gene data show CDR1 as SGHTA and CDR2 as FQGNSA. V lost 6 bases to trimming and J lost 4 bases; unmatched junction nucleotides: 9. The CDR3 totals 15 residues. In DNA, the CDR3 is TGTGCCAGCAGTCGTTGGGCAGGGGGTAATCAGCCCCAGCATTTT. It yields the protein CASSRWAGGNQPQHF.

The genes are TRBV4-2 and TRBJ1-6, with TRBD1 matching 8 bases. CDR3 length: 15 residues. V was pared by 4 bases and J by 10 bases, with 9 bases of the junction left unmatched. Per germline, CDR1 LGHNA and CDR2 YNFKEQ. The CDR3 sequence is CASSLMTGENSPLHF. In DNA form, the CDR3 reads TGTGCCAGCAGCCTTATGACAGGGGAGAACTCACCCCTCCACTTT.

The V gene is TRBV5-6, the J gene TRBJ1-5; TRBD1 is a possible D gene (5 bases). Trimming pared 4 bases from V and 2 bases from J, leaving 13 bases between. The germline gives CDR1 SGHDT, CDR2 YYEEEE. The CDR3 sequence is 15 residues long. Here the CDR3 reads CASSGGTDGNQPQHF. CDR3 DNA sequence: TGTGCCAGCAGCGGTGGGACGGACGGCAATCAGCCCCAGCATTTT.

The chain joins TRBV10-3 to TRBJ2-1, with 8 nucleotides matching TRBD1. CDR1 and CDR2 (germline): ENHRY, SYGVKD. There are 15 residues in the CDR3. V lost 3 bases, J lost 1 base, and 2 bases stayed unmatched. CDR3 nucleotide sequence: TGTGCCATCAGTGAACGACAGGGGTCCTACAATGAGCAGTTCTTC. Translation: CAISERQGSYNEQFF.

CDR3 nucleotides: TGTGCCAGCAGTCCGCTGGACAGGGTTAAAGAAAAACTGTTTTTT. Its protein product is CASSPLDRVKEKLFF. This chain connects TRBV27 to TRBJ1-4; 8 bases match TRBD1. The length of the CDR3 is 15 residues. Germline V CDR1 and CDR2: MNHEY, SMNVEV (reference sequence). Losses at the gene ends were 5 bases for V and 8 bases for J; bases not matched to a gene: 10.

This clonotype was seen more than once but under ten times. The V gene is TRBV29-1, the J gene TRBJ2-1; 8 bases line up with TRBD2. The CDR3 is 13 amino acids. The V and J ends lost 7 bases and 3 bases, in that order; junction bases with no gene match: 5. Germline V gene lookup returns CDR1 SQVTM and CDR2 ANQGSEA. The CDR3 bases are TGCAGCGCCCGCGGGGGGCTCTACAATGAGCAGTTCTTC. Translated, it gives CSARGGLYNEQFF.

The gene calls are TRBV29-1 and TRBJ2-3; possible D gene TRBD2, 6 bases. The CDR3 sequence is 14 residues long. The ends were cut back, 3 bases at V and 1 base at J, with 11 bases in the middle. Germline V gene sequence: CDR1 SQVTM, CDR2 ANQGSEA. The CDR3 sequence: CSVDWPSGTDTQYF. Here the CDR3 DNA reads TGCAGCGTTGATTGGCCTAGCGGCACAGATACGCAGTATTTT.

The V and J genes are TRBV5-5 and TRBJ1-6; D uncertain. The CDR3 runs to 15 residues. V lost 3 bases and J 7 bases, leaving 14 bases between the germline ends. Germline-derived CDR1 and CDR2 are SGHKS and YYEKEE (reference sequence). The CDR3 region has the DNA TGTGCCAGCAGCTCCTGGACGGTTGGGAATTCACCCCTCCACTTT. It yields the protein CASSSWTVGNSPLHF.